The subject of this entry is one T cell receptor beta chain. The data were produced by immunoSEQ multiplex PCR, yet TCRdb's version contains in-frame clones alone and is incomplete. The data hold tens of thousands of clones, with 88% observed a single time. Germline V CDR1 and CDR2: SEHNR, FQNEAQ (reference sequence). The CDR3 length is 13 residues. Germline trimming cut 6 bases from V and 5 bases from J; bases unmatched to any gene: 4. The data were obtained in a study of control samples from healthy donors and cancer patients. This clonotype was obtained from an older woman in good health. The V call is TRBV7-9, the J call TRBJ2-5; 9 bases are a match to TRBD2. Specimen: blood. CDR3 residues: CASRPSGRETQYF. In nucleotides, the CDR3 is TGTGCCAGCAGACCGAGCGGGAGGGAGACCCAGTACTTC. Full variable domain (outside the CDR3, taken from reference TRBV7-9 and TRBJ2-5): DTGVSQNPRHKITKRGQNVTFRCDPISEHNRLYWYRQTLGQGPEFLTYFQNEAQLEKSRLLSDRFSAERPKGSFSTLEIQRTEQGDSAMYLCASRPSGRETQYFGPGTRLLVL.